This is a list of T cell receptor beta chains from one sample in a study of spatial heterogeneity in lung cancer. TCRdb re-analysed the 5' RACE reads in MiXCR, keeping a single row per CDR3 protein. Of about 27,000 distinct CDR3 sequences detected, around 7% appear once; the ten largest clones hold about 25%. The source material was lung tumor tissue, sampled at surgery. The origin of the receptors is a male donor with early-stage non-small cell lung cancer. The CDR3 runs from the conserved cysteine through the conserved F or W. The order of the fields is V gene, J gene, CDR3 protein.

>TRBV5-1|TRBJ1-2
CASSLLNQDYGYTF
>TRBV7-2|TRBJ2-1
CASSLEIAWKQFF
>TRBV4-3|TRBJ1-3
CASSQDLGFSGNTIYF
>TRBV6-2/TRBV6-3|TRBJ2-3
CASSTGTSTDTQYF
>TRBV15|TRBJ1-5
CATSRDNWADQPQHF
>TRBV7-2|TRBJ2-7
CASSLGQREYEQYF
>TRBV2|TRBJ1-1
CASRDVWPDTEAFF
>TRBV15|TRBJ1-1
CATSREYRMNTEAFF
>TRBV11-2|TRBJ2-3
CASSARLAGGLPGAQYF
>TRBV10-2|TRBJ2-3
CASLPTASTDTQYF
>TRBV7-8|TRBJ1-1
CASSSRQTLNTEAFF
>TRBV4-1|TRBJ1-2
CASSQRGVLYGYTF
>TRBV20-1|TRBJ2-5
CSAGTGGRETQYF
>TRBV20-1|TRBJ1-6
CSASDSSSYNSPLHF
>TRBV30|TRBJ2-3
CAWSGTSGGPDTQYF
>TRBV30|TRBJ1-5
CAWSNSLNQPQHF
>TRBV20-1|TRBJ2-1
CSASRGANYNEQFF
>TRBV29-1|TRBJ1-3
CSVEARREADTIYF